Listed below are T cell receptor beta chains from one sample, sequenced in a study of human T cells and chemical hapten exposure. TCRdb reprocessed the RACE reads via MiXCR and lists one record per CDR3 protein. This sample has over 70,000 distinct CDR3 sequences, with about 11% found just once. This material consisted of whole blood, taken in connection with sensitization to the hapten diphenylcyclopropenone (DPC). The receptors here all came from a woman between 25 and 40 years old with alopecia areata. Some clones in this sample may be carry-over from other donors' samples. Both conserved end residues are part of each CDR3. The order of the fields is D gene, clone size, V gene, J gene, CDR3 DNA, CDR3 protein. A D gene is named only where the DNA matches it firmly. Size is omitted from some rows. Given values are once, few, many or a class for expanded clones.

>NA|NA|TRBV3-1|TRBJ1-1
TGTGCCAGCAGTCCCTTTTATGGGAAAACTGAAGCTTTCTTT
CASSPFYGKTEAFF
>TRBD2|few|TRBV7-2|TRBJ2-1
TGTGCCAGCAGCTTAGCAGGGACTAGCGGTCCCAATGGACAGTTCTTC
CASSLAGTSGPNGQFF
>NA|many|TRBV18|TRBJ1-4
TGTGCCAGCTCACTTCCGGGACGGGGGAATGAAAAACTGTTTTTT
CASSLPGRGNEKLFF
>TRBD1|once|TRBV29-1|TRBJ1-1
TGCAGCGTTGAACTCGACAGGGGGCGAATCTCTGAAGCTTTCTTT
CSVELDRGRISEAFF
>TRBD2|NA|TRBV3-1|TRBJ2-1
TGTGCCAGCAGCCAAGCTAGCGGGGGGCTGGTTAACAATGAGCAGTTCTTC
CASSQASGGLVNNEQFF
>NA|many|TRBV4-3|TRBJ1-5
TGCGCCAGCAGCCAAGATTACGGACACCAAGGTCAGCCCCAGCATTTT
CASSQDYGHQGQPQHF
>TRBD2|NA|TRBV4-1|TRBJ2-1
TGCGCCAGCAGCGACGGGGGGAGCTCCTACAATGAGCAGTTCTTC
CASSDGGSSYNEQFF
>NA|many|TRBV11-2|TRBJ1-2
TGTGCCAGCAGCTTAGGGACGGGAGATGGCTACACCTTC
CASSLGTGDGYTF
>NA|many|TRBV4-2|TRBJ1-1
TGTGCCAGCAGCCAAGCTGACAGCGACCTAACTGAAGCTTTCTTT
CASSQADSDLTEAFF
>NA|many|TRBV28|TRBJ1-1
TGTGCCAGCCGTGAGGAGGTGAGGCACACTGAAGCTTTCTTT
CASREEVRHTEAFF
>NA|NA|TRBV3-1|TRBJ1-1
TGTGCCAGCAGCCAACTAACGGGGAACAACGCTGAAGCTTTCTTT
CASSQLTGNNAEAFF
>NA|few|TRBV7-9|TRBJ2-5
TGTGCCAGCAGCCACATACAGGGCGCGGGGAGGGAGACCCAGTACTTC
CASSHIQGAGRETQYF
>TRBD1|NA|TRBV5-6|TRBJ1-1
TGTGCCAGCAGAGATCGGGACAGGGCCCTCGATGAAGCTTTCTTT
CASRDRDRALDEAFF
>TRBD2|many|TRBV6-2/TRBV6-3|TRBJ2-7
TGTGCCAGCAGTTACGTTGCGGGAGCCACCCCGTACTTC
CASSYVAGATPYF
>TRBD2|many|TRBV20-1|TRBJ2-5
TGCAGTGCTAGTGTAGCGGGAATGGAGACCCAGTACTTC
CSASVAGMETQYF
>NA|few|TRBV23-1|TRBJ1-4
TGCGCCAGCAGTCAATTCCGGGGGCAGACAGCAACTAATGAAAAACTGTTTTTT
CASSQFRGQTATNEKLFF
>NA|many|TRBV11-1|TRBJ1-4
TGTGCCAGCAGCTTTGGAGCAGATAATGAAAAACTGTTTTTT
CASSFGADNEKLFF
>NA|many|TRBV29-1|TRBJ1-2
TGCAGCGCAGGTCCCGGGACGTTTAACTATGGCTACACCTTC
CSAGPGTFNYGYTF
>NA|few|TRBV5-1|TRBJ1-6
TGCGCCAGCAGCTTACGACAGAATAATTCACCCCTCCACTTT
CASSLRQNNSPLHF
>NA|NA|TRBV28|TRBJ2-3
TGTGCCAGCAGTTTGAGGGAGGTGGATACGCAGTATTTT
CASSLREVDTQYF
>TRBD2|many|TRBV29-1|TRBJ2-2
TGCAGCGTTGTGGCGACTAGCCGACGAAACACCGGGGAGCTGTTTTTT
CSVVATSRRNTGELFF
>TRBD2|many|TRBV7-3|TRBJ2-1
TGTGCCAGCAACTTATTCGGCGGGGGTGAGCAGTTCTTC
CASNLFGGGEQFF
>TRBD2|NA|TRBV20-1|TRBJ2-7
TGCAGTGCGGCGAGCGGGGAAAGCTCCTACGAGCAGTACTTC
CSAASGESSYEQYF
>TRBD1|many|TRBV5-1|TRBJ1-2
TGCGCCAGCAGCTTGGGACAGGGGAGTTATGGCTACACCTTC
CASSLGQGSYGYTF
>TRBD1|many|TRBV30|TRBJ2-7
TGTGCCTGGAGAAAACAGGGGGCCTACGAGCAGTACTTC
CAWRKQGAYEQYF
>TRBD2|NA|TRBV4-3|TRBJ2-1
TGCGCCAGCAGCCAACGTAGCGGGTCCGGGGAGCAGTTCTTC
CASSQRSGSGEQFF
>TRBD2|many|TRBV30|TRBJ2-3
TGTGCCTGGAAAGTTTGGGGACTAGCGGGAACCGATACGCAGTATTTT
CAWKVWGLAGTDTQYF
>TRBD2|NA|TRBV4-1|TRBJ2-3
TGCGCCAGCAGCCCGGGAGGGGGGCTAGATACGCAGTATTTT
CASSPGGGLDTQYF
>TRBD1|many|TRBV5-1|TRBJ2-3
TGCGCCAGCAGCTTGGACCCCCCCGGACAGGGAAGCACAGATACGCAGTATTTT
CASSLDPPGQGSTDTQYF
>TRBD2|few|TRBV15|TRBJ2-1
TGTGCCACCAGTTCAGAAAGCGGGAGTCCCTACAATGAGCAGTTCTTC
CATSSESGSPYNEQFF
>NA|many|TRBV9|TRBJ2-7
TGTGCCTCATTGCGCGGGGACGAGCAGTACTTC
CASLRGDEQYF
>NA|few|TRBV28|TRBJ2-7
TGTGCCAGCATGGGCAGCTCCTACGAGCAGTACTTC
CASMGSSYEQYF
>NA|few|TRBV29-1|TRBJ2-2
TGCAGCGTGAGAGGACTCACCGGGGAGCTGTTTTTT
CSVRGLTGELFF
>TRBD1|many|TRBV30|TRBJ1-1
TGTGCCTGGAGCAGGACAGGGGCCAGGAACACTGAAGCTTTCTTT
CAWSRTGARNTEAFF
>NA|few|TRBV3-1|TRBJ1-6
TGTGCCAGCACGGGAAGGGGAGATAATTCACCCCTCCACTTT
CASTGRGDNSPLHF
>NA|many|TRBV7-6|TRBJ2-5
TGTGCCAGCAGCTCTGGGGGGGACACCCAAGAGACCCAGTACTTC
CASSSGGDTQETQYF
>TRBD2|NA|TRBV9|TRBJ2-2
TGTGCCAGCAGCTCACTGACTAGCGGATACACCGGGGAGCTGTTTTTT
CASSSLTSGYTGELFF
>TRBD2|NA|TRBV2|TRBJ2-5
TGTGCCAGCAGTGAGAGCGGGGGGCAAAAGACCCAGTACTTC
CASSESGGQKTQYF
>TRBD1|many|TRBV29-1|TRBJ1-1
TGCAGCGTGATGTCAGGGGGTAACACTGAAGCTTTCTTT
CSVMSGGNTEAFF
>NA|NA|TRBV10-2|TRBJ1-1
TGCGCCAGCGAGGAAGTGGGGCGGAACACTGAAGCTTTCTTT
CASEEVGRNTEAFF
>NA|few|TRBV11-2|TRBJ2-1
TGTGCCAGCAGCCTAGCTGGGGGGAATGAGCAGTTCTTC
CASSLAGGNEQFF
>NA|many|TRBV7-2|TRBJ1-5
TGTGCCAGCAGCTTAAGGGCCATGGATCGCAATCAGCCCCAGCATTTT
CASSLRAMDRNQPQHF
>TRBD2|NA|TRBV9|TRBJ2-2
TGTGCCAGCAGCGTAGGGGTAGCGGGATTTTCCGGGGAGCTGTTTTTT
CASSVGVAGFSGELFF
>TRBD1|NA|TRBV5-4|TRBJ2-1
TGTGCCAGCAGCTTAGGCGAGACAGGGGACTACAATGAGCAGTTCTTC
CASSLGETGDYNEQFF
>NA|NA|TRBV7-9|TRBJ2-6
TGTGCCAGCAGCATAAGTAACTCTGGGGCCAACGTCCTGACTTTC
CASSISNSGANVLTF
>NA|many|TRBV7-8|TRBJ1-6
TGTGCCAGCAGCTTAGCGTCCGGGACGGGGAATTCACCCCTCCACTTT
CASSLASGTGNSPLHF
>NA|many|TRBV20-1|TRBJ2-7
TGCAGTGCGACCCTTGCTTACGAGCAGTACTTC
CSATLAYEQYF
>NA|many|TRBV7-2|TRBJ1-4
TGTGCCAGCAGCTTAGTGAGGGGTTCTAATGAAAAACTGTTTTTT
CASSLVRGSNEKLFF
>NA|many|TRBV7-2|TRBJ2-1
TGTGCCAGCAGCTTAGCTCCCGTTCCTGAGCAGTTCTTC
CASSLAPVPEQFF
>NA|many|TRBV5-1|TRBJ2-3
TGCGCCAGCAGCTTGGGGGGCAGTACCACAGATACGCAGTATTTT
CASSLGGSTTDTQYF
>NA|many|TRBV7-8|TRBJ2-1
TGTGCCAGCAGCCCAGCCCGTAGCAGCAATGAGCAGTTCTTC
CASSPARSSNEQFF
>NA|few|TRBV7-2|TRBJ1-5
TGTGCCAGCAGCTCGGACAGTGGCAATCAGCCCCAGCATTTT
CASSSDSGNQPQHF
>TRBD1|NA|TRBV20-1|TRBJ1-2
TGCAGTGCTACGACAGGGCCTGATAACTATGGCTACACCTTC
CSATTGPDNYGYTF